Listed here is a single TCR beta chain. There are 15 residues in the CDR3. The ends were cut back, 5 bases at V and 9 bases at J, with 19 bases in the middle. Germline CDR1 SGHTA, CDR2 FQGNSA. The method was immunoSEQ multiplex PCR; TCRdb's version includes in-frame clones alone and lacks a portion of them. The repertoire holds roughly 130,000 clones, with 75% to 95% as singletons. The source of the sample is a study of control samples from healthy donors and cancer patients. The sequence derives from a man younger than 30 in good health. The material sequenced was blood. The chain is built from TRBV7-2 and TRBJ2-2; possibly TRBD2 for D (6 bases). CDR3 DNA: TGTGCCAGCAGCCCCCAAGTCGGGGAGGTACGGGAGCTGTTTTTT. Its protein product is CASSPQVGEVRELFF.